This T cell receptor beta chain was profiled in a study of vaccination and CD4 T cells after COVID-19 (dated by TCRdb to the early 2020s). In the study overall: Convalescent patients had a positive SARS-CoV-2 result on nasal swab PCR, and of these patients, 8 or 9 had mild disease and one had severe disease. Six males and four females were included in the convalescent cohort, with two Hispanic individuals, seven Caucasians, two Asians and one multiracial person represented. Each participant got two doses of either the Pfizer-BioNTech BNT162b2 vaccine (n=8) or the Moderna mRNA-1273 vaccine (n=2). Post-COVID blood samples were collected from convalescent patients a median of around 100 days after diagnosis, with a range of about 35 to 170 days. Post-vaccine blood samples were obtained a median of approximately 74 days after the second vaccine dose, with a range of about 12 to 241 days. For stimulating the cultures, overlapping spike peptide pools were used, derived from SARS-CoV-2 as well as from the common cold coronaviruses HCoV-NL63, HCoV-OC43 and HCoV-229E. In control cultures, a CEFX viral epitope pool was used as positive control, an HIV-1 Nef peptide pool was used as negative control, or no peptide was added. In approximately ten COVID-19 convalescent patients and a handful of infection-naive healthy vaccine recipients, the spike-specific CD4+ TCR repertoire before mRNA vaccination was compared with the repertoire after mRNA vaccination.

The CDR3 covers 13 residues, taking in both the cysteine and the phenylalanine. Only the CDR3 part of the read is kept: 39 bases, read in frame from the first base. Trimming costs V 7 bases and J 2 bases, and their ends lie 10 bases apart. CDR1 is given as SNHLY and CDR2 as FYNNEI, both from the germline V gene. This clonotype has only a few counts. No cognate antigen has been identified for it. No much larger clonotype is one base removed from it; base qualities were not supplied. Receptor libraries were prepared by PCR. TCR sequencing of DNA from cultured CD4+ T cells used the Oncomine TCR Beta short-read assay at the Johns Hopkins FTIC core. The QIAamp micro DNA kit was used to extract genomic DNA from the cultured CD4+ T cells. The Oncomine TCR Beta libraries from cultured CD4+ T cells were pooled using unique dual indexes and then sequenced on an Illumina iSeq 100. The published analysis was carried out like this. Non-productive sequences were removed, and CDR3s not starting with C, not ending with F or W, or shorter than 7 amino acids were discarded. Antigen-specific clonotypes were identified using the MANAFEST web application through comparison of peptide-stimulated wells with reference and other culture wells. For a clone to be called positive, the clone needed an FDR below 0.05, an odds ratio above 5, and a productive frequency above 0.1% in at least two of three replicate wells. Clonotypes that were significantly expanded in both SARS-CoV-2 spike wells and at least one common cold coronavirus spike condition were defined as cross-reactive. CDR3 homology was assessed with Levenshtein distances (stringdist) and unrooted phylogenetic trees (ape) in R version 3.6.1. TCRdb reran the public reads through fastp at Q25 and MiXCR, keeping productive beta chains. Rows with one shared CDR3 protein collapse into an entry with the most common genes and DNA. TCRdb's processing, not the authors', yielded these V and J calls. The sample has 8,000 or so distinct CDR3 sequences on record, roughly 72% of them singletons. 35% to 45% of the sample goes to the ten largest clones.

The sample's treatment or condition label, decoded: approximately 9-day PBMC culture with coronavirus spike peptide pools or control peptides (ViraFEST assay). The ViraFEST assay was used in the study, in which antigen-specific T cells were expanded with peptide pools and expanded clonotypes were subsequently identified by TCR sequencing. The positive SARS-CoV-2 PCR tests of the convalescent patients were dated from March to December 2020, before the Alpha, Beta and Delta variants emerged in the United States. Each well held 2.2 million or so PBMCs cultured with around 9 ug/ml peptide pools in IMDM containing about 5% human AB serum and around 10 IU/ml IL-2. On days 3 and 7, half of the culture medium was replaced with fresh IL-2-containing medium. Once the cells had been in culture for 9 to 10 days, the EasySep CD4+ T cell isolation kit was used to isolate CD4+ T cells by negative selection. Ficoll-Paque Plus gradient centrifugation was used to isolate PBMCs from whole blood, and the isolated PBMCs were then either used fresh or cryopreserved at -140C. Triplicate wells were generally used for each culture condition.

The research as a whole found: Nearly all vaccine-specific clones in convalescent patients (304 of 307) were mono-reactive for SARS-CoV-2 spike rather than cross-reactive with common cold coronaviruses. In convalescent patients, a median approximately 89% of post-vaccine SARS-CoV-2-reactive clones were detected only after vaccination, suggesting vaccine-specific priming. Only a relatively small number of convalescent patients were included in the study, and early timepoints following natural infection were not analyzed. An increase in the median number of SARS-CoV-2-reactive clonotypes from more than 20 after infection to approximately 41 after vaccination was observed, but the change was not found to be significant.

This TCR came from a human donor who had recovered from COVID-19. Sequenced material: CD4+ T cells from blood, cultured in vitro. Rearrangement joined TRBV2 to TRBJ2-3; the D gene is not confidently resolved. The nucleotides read TGTGCCAGCAACGGCCCTTTCACAGATACGCAGTATTTT. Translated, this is CASNGPFTDTQYF.